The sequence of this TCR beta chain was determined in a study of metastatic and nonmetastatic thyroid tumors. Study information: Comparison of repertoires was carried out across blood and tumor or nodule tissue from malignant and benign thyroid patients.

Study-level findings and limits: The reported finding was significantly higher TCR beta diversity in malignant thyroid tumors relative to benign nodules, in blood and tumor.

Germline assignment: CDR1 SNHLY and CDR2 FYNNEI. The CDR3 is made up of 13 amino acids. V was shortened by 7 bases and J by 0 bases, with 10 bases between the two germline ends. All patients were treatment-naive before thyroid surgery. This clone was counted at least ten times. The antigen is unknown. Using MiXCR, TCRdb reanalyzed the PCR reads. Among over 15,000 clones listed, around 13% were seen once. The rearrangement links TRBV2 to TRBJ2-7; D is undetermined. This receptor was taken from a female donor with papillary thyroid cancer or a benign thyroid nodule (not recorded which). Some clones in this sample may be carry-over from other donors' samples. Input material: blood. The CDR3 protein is CASTGESSYEQYF. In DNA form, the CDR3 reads TGTGCCAGCACCGGTGAGTCCTCCTACGAGCAGTACTTC. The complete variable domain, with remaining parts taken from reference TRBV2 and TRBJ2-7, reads EPEVTQTPSHQVTQMGQEVILRCVPISNHLYFYWYRQILGQKVEFLVSFYNNEISEKSEIFDDQFSVERPDGSNFTLKIRSTKLEDSAMYFCASTGESSYEQYFGPGTRLTVT.